The 25 T cell receptor beta chains presented below share a single source sample, sequenced in a study of PD-1 blockade in mismatch repair-deficient tumors. This table comes from immunoSEQ multiplex PCR, and its TCRdb copy is limited to in-frame clones, with some not included. This table holds tens of thousands of clones, roughly three quarters found once. This material consisted of peripheral blood, taken 4 weeks after starting pembrolizumab. The receptor source for this set is an adult with mismatch repair-deficient cancer.

This clone is judged medium-sized. CDR3 in amino acids: CASSSNYYEQYF. The CDR3 DNA sequence: TGTGCCAGCAGCTCCAACTACTACGAGCAGTACTTC. The rearrangement links TRBV7-9 to TRBJ2-7; D remains unclear. The ends were cut back, 4 bases at V and 3 bases at J, with 7 bases in the middle. The CDR3 runs to 12 residues. Germline lookup yields CDR1 SEHNR and CDR2 FQNEAQ (reference sequence).

This clone has just one count. This chain links TRBV13 with TRBJ1-1; 8 positions agree with TRBD1. The CDR3 runs 14 residues. Trimming removed 5 bases from V and 4 bases from J; junction bases left unmatched: 6. Germline lookup yields CDR1 PRHDT and CDR2 FYEKMQ (reference sequence). The CDR3 bases are TGTGCCAGCAGCACCGGACAGGGCGCCACTGAAGCTTTCTTT. Translating it yields CASSTGQGATEAFF.

The chain joins TRBV6-1 to TRBJ2-1; no definite D call. Looked up from germline, CDR1 is MNHNS and CDR2 is SASEGT. The CDR3 runs to 14 residues. The V gene lost 5 bases and the J gene lost 8 bases, with 16 bases spanning the gap. The CDR3 DNA follows: TGTGCCAGCAGTAACTCCTTAATTTTGGATGAGCAGTTCTTC. It is translated as CASSNSLILDEQFF.

The rearrangement uses TRBV6-1 and TRBJ2-7; TRBD2 aligns across 9 bases. From germline, CDR1 is MNHNS and CDR2 SASEGT. The CDR3 sequence is 14 residues long. The trim removed 2 bases at V and 3 bases at J, leaving 2 bases unmatched. CDR3 in amino acids: CASSEFSGSYEQYF. The DNA of the CDR3 is TGTGCCAGCAGTGAATTTAGCGGGAGCTACGAGCAGTACTTC.

The chain recombines TRBV2 with TRBJ1-5, with D unclear. There are 13 residues in the CDR3. V lost 3 bases and J 6 bases, leaving 9 bases between the germline ends. The germline V gene has CDR1 SNHLY and CDR2 FYNNEI. The CDR3 protein is CASSDRELQPQHF. CDR3 sequence (DNA): TGTGCCAGCAGTGATAGGGAGCTTCAGCCCCAGCATTTT.

This sequence joins TRBV10-3 and TRBJ2-3, with 7 bases fitting TRBD1. This CDR3 has 15 amino acids. With V trimmed by 3 bases and J by 2 bases, 5 bases remained unmatched. Germline V gene lookup returns CDR1 ENHRY and CDR2 SYGVKD. The CDR3 DNA follows: TGTGCCATCAGTGAAGGTCAGGGGGACACAGATACGCAGTATTTT. It yields the protein CAISEGQGDTDTQYF.

The chain employs TRBV27 and TRBJ2-1; unclear D gene. Germline-derived CDR1 and CDR2 are MNHEY and SMNVEV (reference sequence). The V gene lost 1 base and the J gene lost 5 bases, with 6 bases spanning the gap. The CDR3 runs to 13 residues. CDR3 sequence reads: CASSLFGDNEQFF. CDR3 DNA sequence: TGTGCCAGCAGTTTATTTGGAGACAATGAGCAGTTCTTC.

This chain links TRBV19 with TRBJ1-1; D unclear. The V and J ends lost 7 bases and 0 bases respectively, with 12 bases between them. The CDR3 loop spans 14 amino acids. Per the germline V gene, CDR1 is LNHDA and CDR2 is SQIVND (reference sequence). DNA of the CDR3: TGTGCCAGTAAGGCCCGGGGAATGAACACTGAAGCTTTCTTT. This gives the protein CASKARGMNTEAFF.

Relative to its sample, this clone is medium-sized (0.01 to 0.1%). The rearrangement links TRBV11-3 to TRBJ1-3; D ambiguous. Germline CDR1 reads SGHNT; CDR2 reads YENEEA. The CDR3 is made up of 14 amino acids. V was cut by 4 bases and J by 1 base, with 8 bases left in between. The CDR3 loop is CASSSMRSGNTIYF. The CDR3 nucleotides read TGTGCCAGCAGCTCGATGCGATCTGGAAACACCATATATTTT.

The chain carries TRBV11-3 and TRBJ1-3, with D unresolved. This CDR3 spans 15 amino acids. Germline CDR1 reads SGHNT; CDR2 reads YENEEA. Trimming took off 0 bases at V and 0 bases at J, with 6 bases between the two ends. The CDR3 protein is CASSLDESSGNTIYF. The DNA of the CDR3 is TGTGCCAGCAGCTTAGATGAGAGCTCTGGAAACACCATATATTTT.

V and J are TRBV7-6 and TRBJ2-2, with 9 bases identical to TRBD2. Germline trimming cut 6 bases from V and 0 bases from J; bases unmatched to any gene: 5. Germline-derived CDR1 and CDR2 are SGHVS and FNYEAQ. The CDR3 has 16 residues. Here the CDR3 reads CASSPGLATNTGELFF. The CDR3 nucleotides read TGTGCCAGCAGTCCCGGACTAGCGACGAACACCGGGGAGCTGTTTTTT.

This chain links TRBV7-8 with TRBJ2-1; D not resolved. Germline V CDR1 and CDR2: SGHVS, FQNEAQ. This CDR3 is built from 14 residues. Between the trimmed V and J ends, which lost 6 bases and 8 bases, there was a span of 17 bases. CDR3 nucleotide sequence: TGTGCCAGCAGAAGAGGACCTAAGGAAGATGAGCAGTTCTTC. Residues: CASRRGPKEDEQFF.

The genes are TRBV6-4 and TRBJ2-1, with 7 nucleotides matching TRBD2. Trimming took 2 bases from V and 1 from J; bases not matched to a gene: 5. The CDR3 is 16 amino acids. Looked up from germline, CDR1 is MRHNA and CDR2 is SNTAGT. The CDR3 spells CASSDVYGRSYNEQFF. CDR3 nucleotides: TGTGCCAGCAGTGACGTCTACGGGAGGTCCTACAATGAGCAGTTCTTC.

The chain carries TRBV7-3 and TRBJ2-3; TRBD2 aligns across 7 bases. The junction had 9 bases not matched to a gene; V was cut back by 2 bases and J by 4 bases. The CDR3 is made up of 16 amino acids. CDR1 and CDR2 (germline): SGHTA, FQGTGA. CDR3 in amino acids: CASSLGGSTYPDTQYF. CDR3 nucleotide sequence: TGTGCCAGCAGCTTAGGCGGGAGTACTTACCCAGATACGCAGTATTTT.

The chain recombines TRBV6-5 with TRBJ2-1; 9 bases line up with TRBD1. The CDR3 is made up of 16 amino acids. Germline CDR1 is MNHEY and CDR2 is SVGAGI. V shed 1 base and J 4 bases; nucleotides not matched to a gene: 5. The CDR3 loop is CASSYWGQGRYNEQFF. As DNA, the CDR3 is TGTGCCAGCAGTTACTGGGGACAGGGAAGATACAATGAGCAGTTCTTC.

V is TRBV5-8 and J is TRBJ1-2; 9 nucleotides agree with TRBD1. There are 17 residues in the CDR3. Looked up from germline, CDR1 is SGHTS and CDR2 is YDEGEE. V was clipped by 4 bases and J by 3 bases; unmatched bases: 13. The CDR3 sequence is CASSRAKAGQGYYGYTF. For the CDR3, the DNA is TGTGCCAGCAGCCGAGCCAAGGCCGGACAGGGGTACTATGGCTACACCTTC.

The chain links TRBV11-3 to TRBJ2-7; 11 nucleotides agree with TRBD2. CDR3 length: 14 residues. V was clipped by 5 bases and J by 8 bases; unmatched bases: 8. Germline CDR1 SGHNT, CDR2 YENEEA. CDR3: CASSPTSGSYKQYF. The CDR3 coding sequence is TGTGCCAGCAGCCCCACTAGCGGGAGTTACAAGCAGTACTTC.

The chain is built from TRBV7-2 and TRBJ2-7; D is possibly TRBD2 (5 bases). CDR3 length: 19 amino acids. Germline loops: CDR1 SGHTA, CDR2 FQGNSA. V was clipped by 5 bases and J by 3 bases, with 29 bases between them. The CDR3 sequence: CASSPSPRSGPTYYYEQYF. The CDR3, as DNA: TGTGCCAGCAGCCCCTCCCCCCGAAGCGGCCCGACCTATTACTACGAGCAGTACTTC.

The chain couples TRBV9 to TRBJ2-2; D might be TRBD2 (6 bases). There are 14 residues in the CDR3. The V gene lost 0 bases and the J gene lost 3 bases, with 6 bases spanning the gap. The germline gives CDR1 SGDLS, CDR2 YYNGEE. CDR3 coding DNA: TGTGCCAGCAGCGTAGGGGACTACACCGGGGAGCTGTTTTTT. Translation gives CASSVGDYTGELFF.

This chain links TRBV5-6 with TRBJ2-1; 8 nucleotides line up with TRBD1. The CDR3 has 16 amino acids. J lost 0 bases, V lost 4 bases, and 6 bases had no gene match. Germline assignment: CDR1 SGHDT and CDR2 YYEEEE. The CDR3 DNA reads as TGTGCCAGCAGCAGAACAGGGGGACACTCCTACAATGAGCAGTTCTTC. Its protein is CASSRTGGHSYNEQFF.

J is TRBJ1-2 and V is TRBV19; possibly TRBD1 for D (6 bases). The CDR3 contains 13 residues. Germline V gene sequence: CDR1 LNHDA, CDR2 SQIVND (reference sequence). Between the trimmed V and J ends, which lost 4 bases and 4 bases, there was a span of 10 bases. CDR3 nucleotides: TGTGCCAGTAGTAAACAGGGTTTCTATGGCTACACCTTC. Its translation is CASSKQGFYGYTF.

This rearrangement joins TRBV7-6 to TRBJ2-1; no clear D gene. The V and J ends lost 1 base and 0 bases respectively, with 13 bases between them. This CDR3 has 17 residues. Germline loops: CDR1 SGHVS, CDR2 FNYEAQ. CDR3 residues: CASSLGSIQLSYNEQFF. The CDR3 DNA sequence: TGTGCCAGCAGCTTAGGAAGTATCCAGCTCTCCTACAATGAGCAGTTCTTC.

This clone has just a few counts. The chain employs TRBV7-8 and TRBJ2-7; D may match TRBD1 or TRBD2 (5 bases each). Trimming pared 6 bases from V and 2 bases from J, leaving 14 bases between. CDR1 and CDR2 from the germline V gene are SGHVS and FQNEAQ. The CDR3 covers 14 residues. The CDR3 reads CASRANPGPYEQYF. In DNA, the CDR3 is TGTGCCAGCAGAGCCAACCCGGGACCCTACGAGCAGTACTTC.

This rearrangement joins TRBV27 to TRBJ1-1; tentatively, D is TRBD1 (5 bases). The CDR3 has 13 residues. From germline, CDR1 is MNHEY and CDR2 SMNVEV (reference sequence). V was pared by 4 bases and J by 5 bases, with 11 bases between. DNA for the CDR3: TGTGCCAGCAGTTCATCTGCAGGGACTGAAGCTTTCTTT. This translates into CASSSSAGTEAFF.

The chain uses TRBV5-1 and TRBJ1-4; no definite D call. CDR1 is SGHRS, CDR2 YFSETQ, per germline. V was clipped by 4 bases and J by 8 bases, with 21 bases between them. This CDR3 has 16 amino acids. The DNA of the CDR3 is TGCGCCAGCAGCCCCATGTTGGCCGGCGACGGGGAAAAACTGTTTTTT. Encoded protein: CASSPMLAGDGEKLFF.